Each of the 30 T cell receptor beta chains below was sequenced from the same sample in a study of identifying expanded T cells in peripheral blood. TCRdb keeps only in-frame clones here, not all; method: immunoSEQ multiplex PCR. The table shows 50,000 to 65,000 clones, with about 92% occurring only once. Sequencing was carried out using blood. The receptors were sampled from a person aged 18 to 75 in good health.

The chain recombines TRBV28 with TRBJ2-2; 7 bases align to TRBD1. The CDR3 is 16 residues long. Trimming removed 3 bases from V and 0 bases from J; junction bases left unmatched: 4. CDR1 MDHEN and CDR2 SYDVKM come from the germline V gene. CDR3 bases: TGTGCCAGCAGTTTCCGGCAGGGGGCGAACACCGGGGAGCTGTTTTTT. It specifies CASSFRQGANTGELFF.

Here the CDR3 DNA reads TGCAGCGTTGAAAGGTTCAATGAGCAGTTCTTC. As protein: CSVERFNEQFF. This chain connects TRBV29-1 to TRBJ2-1, with D uncertain. V lost 2 bases and J 6 bases, leaving 5 bases between the germline ends. Germline V gene sequence: CDR1 SQVTM, CDR2 ANQGSEA. CDR3 length equals 11 residues.

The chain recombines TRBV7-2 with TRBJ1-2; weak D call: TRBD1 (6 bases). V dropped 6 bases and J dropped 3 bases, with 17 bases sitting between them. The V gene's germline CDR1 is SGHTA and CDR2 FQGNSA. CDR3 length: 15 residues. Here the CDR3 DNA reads TGTGCCAGCAGTCTCTCTCTGGGGGCCGACTATGGCTACACCTTC. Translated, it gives CASSLSLGADYGYTF.

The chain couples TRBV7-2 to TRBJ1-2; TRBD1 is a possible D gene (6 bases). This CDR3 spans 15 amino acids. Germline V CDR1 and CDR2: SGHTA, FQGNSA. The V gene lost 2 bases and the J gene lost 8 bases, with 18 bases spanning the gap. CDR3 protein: CASSLLAGDVKGYTF. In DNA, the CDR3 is TGTGCCAGCAGCTTACTTGCAGGGGACGTAAAGGGCTACACCTTC. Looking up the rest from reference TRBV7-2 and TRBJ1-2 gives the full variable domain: GAGVSQSPSNKVTEKGKDVELRCDPISGHTALYWYRQSLGQGLEFLIYFQGNSAPDKSGLPSDRFSAERTGGSVSTLTIQRTQQEDSAVYLCASSLLAGDVKGYTFGSGTRLTVV.

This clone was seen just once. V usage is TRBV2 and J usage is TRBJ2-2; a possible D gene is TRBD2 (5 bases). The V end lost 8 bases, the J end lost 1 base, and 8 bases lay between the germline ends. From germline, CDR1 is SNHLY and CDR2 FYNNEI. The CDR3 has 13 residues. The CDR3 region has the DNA TGTGCCAGCGGGAGAATGAACACCGGGGAGCTGTTTTTT. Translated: CASGRMNTGELFF.

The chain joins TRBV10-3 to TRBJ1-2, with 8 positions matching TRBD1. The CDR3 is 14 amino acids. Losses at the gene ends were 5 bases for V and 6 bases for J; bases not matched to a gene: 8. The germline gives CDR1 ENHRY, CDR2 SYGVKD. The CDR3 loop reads CAISREQGVDGYTF. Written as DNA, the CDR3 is TGTGCCATCAGTAGGGAACAGGGGGTTGATGGCTACACCTTC.

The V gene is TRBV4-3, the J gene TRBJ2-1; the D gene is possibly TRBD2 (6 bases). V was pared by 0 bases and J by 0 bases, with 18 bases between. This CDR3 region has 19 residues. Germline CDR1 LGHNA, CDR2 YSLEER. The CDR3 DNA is TGCGCCAGCAGCCAAGAGGGGACTTTTGAGGGGAGCTCCTACAATGAGCAGTTCTTC. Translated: CASSQEGTFEGSSYNEQFF.

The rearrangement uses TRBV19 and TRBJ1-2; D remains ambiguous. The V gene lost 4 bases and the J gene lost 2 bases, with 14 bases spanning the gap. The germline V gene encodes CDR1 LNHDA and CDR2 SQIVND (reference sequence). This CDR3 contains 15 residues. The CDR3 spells CASSNRRGLNYGYTF. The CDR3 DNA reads TGTGCCAGTAGTAACCGTCGTGGGTTGAACTATGGCTACACCTTC.

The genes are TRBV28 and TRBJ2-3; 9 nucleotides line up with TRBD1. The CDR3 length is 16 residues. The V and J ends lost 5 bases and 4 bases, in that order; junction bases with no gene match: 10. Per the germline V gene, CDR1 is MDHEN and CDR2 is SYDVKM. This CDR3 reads CASSGYGTGFPDTQYF. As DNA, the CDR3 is TGTGCCAGCAGTGGATACGGGACAGGGTTTCCAGATACGCAGTATTTT.

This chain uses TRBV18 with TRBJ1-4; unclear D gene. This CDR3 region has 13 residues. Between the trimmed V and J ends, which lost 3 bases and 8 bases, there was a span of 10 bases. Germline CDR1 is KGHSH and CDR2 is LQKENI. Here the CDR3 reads CASSPLGREKLFF. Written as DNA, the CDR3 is TGTGCCAGCTCACCCCTCGGAAGGGAAAAACTGTTTTTT.

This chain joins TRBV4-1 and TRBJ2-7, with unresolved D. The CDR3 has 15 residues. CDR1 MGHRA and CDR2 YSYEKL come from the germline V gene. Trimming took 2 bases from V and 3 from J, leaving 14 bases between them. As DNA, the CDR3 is TGCGCCAGCAGCCAATGGGCGTTAAGGATCTACGAGCAGTACTTC. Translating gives CASSQWALRIYEQYF.

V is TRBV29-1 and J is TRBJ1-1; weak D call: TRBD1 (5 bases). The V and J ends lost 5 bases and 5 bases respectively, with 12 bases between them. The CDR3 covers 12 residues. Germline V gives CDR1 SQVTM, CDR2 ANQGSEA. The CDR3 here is CSVTQVGTEAFF. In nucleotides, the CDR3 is TGCAGCGTTACACAGGTGGGGACTGAAGCTTTCTTT.

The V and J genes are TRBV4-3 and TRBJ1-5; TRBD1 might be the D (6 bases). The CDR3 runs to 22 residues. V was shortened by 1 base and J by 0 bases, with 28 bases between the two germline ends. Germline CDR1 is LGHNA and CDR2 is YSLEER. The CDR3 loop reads CASSQVGGQCLRDPFSNQPQHF. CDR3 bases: TGCGCCAGCAGCCAAGTGGGTGGACAGTGCCTTAGGGACCCATTTAGCAATCAGCCCCAGCATTTT.

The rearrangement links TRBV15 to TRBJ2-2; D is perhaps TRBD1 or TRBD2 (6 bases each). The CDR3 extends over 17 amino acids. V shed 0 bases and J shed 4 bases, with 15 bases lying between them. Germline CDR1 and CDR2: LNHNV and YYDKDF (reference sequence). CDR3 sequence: CATSRDRGLYSTGELFF. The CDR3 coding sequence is TGTGCCACCAGCAGAGATCGGGGGCTTTACAGCACCGGGGAGCTGTTTTTT.

The CDR3 sequence is CASSGDMGETQYF. DNA for the CDR3: TGTGCCAGCAGCGGGGACATGGGCGAGACCCAGTACTTC. This chain connects TRBV5-6 to TRBJ2-5; maybe TRBD1 (6 bases). Germline loops: CDR1 SGHDT, CDR2 YYEEEE. V lost 4 bases and J lost 5, with 12 bases in between. CDR3 length equals 13 residues.

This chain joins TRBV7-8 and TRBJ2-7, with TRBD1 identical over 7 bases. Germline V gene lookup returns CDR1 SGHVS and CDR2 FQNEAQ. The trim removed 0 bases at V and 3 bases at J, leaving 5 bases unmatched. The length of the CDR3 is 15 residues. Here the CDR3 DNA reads TGTGCCAGCAGCTTAGCAGGACAGGTAGTCTACGAGCAGTACTTC. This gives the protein CASSLAGQVVYEQYF. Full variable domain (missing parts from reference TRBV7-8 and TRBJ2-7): GAGVSQSPRYKVAKRGQDVALRCDPISGHVSLFWYQQALGQGPEFLTYFQNEAQLDKSGLPSDRFFAERPEGSVSTLKIQRTQQEDSAVYLCASSLAGQVVYEQYFGPGTRLTVT.

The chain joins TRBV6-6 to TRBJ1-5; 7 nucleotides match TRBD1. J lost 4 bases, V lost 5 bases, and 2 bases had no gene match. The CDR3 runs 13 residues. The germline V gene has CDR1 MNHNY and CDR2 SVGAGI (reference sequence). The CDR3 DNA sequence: TGTGCCAGCAGTAAGACAGGGAATCAGCCCCAGCATTTT. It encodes CASSKTGNQPQHF.

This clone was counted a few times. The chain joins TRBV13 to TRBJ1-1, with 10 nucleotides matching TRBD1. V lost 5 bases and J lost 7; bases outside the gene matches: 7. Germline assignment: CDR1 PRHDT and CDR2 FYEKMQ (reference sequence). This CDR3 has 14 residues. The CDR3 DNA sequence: TGTGCCAGCAGCCAGAGGACAGGGGGAAGTGAAGCTTTCTTT. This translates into CASSQRTGGSEAFF.

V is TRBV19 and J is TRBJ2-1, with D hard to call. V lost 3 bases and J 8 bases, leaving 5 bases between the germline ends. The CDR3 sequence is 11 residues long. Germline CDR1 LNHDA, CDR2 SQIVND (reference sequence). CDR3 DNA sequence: TGTGCCAGTAGTATTATCGATGAGCAGTTCTTC. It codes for CASSIIDEQFF.

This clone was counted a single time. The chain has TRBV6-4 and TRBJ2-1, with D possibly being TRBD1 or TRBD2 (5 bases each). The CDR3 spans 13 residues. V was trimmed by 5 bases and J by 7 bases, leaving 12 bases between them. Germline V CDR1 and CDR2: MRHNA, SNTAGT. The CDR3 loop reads CASSPGPRNEQFF. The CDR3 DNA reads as TGTGCCAGCAGTCCGGGACCTCGGAATGAGCAGTTCTTC.

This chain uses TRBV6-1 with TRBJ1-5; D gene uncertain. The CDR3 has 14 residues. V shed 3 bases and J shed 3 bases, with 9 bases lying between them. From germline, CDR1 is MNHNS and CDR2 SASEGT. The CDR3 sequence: CASSDRNFNQPQHF. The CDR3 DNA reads TGTGCCAGCAGTGACAGGAACTTCAATCAGCCCCAGCATTTT.

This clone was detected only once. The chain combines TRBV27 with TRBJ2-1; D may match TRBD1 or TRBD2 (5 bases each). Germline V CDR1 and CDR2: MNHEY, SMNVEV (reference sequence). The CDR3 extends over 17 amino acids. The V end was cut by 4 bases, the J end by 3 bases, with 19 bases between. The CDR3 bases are TGTGCCAGCAGTTCCCCTCGGGGCGTAACAATCTACAATGAGCAGTTCTTC. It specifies CASSSPRGVTIYNEQFF.

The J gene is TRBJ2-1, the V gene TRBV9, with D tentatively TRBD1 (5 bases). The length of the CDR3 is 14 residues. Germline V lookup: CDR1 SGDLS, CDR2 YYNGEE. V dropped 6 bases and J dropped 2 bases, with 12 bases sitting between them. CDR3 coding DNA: TGTGCCAGCACCCAGGGAAAAACCTACAATGAGCAGTTCTTC. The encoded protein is CASTQGKTYNEQFF.

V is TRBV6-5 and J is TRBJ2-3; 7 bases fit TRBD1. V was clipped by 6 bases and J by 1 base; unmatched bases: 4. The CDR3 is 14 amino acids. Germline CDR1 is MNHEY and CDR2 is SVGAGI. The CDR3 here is CASRGTAGTDTQYF. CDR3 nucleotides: TGTGCCAGCAGGGGGACAGCTGGCACAGATACGCAGTATTTT.

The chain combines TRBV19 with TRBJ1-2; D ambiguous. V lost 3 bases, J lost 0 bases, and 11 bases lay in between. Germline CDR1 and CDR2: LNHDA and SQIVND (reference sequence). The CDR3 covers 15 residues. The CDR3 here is CASSIQAGPNYGYTF. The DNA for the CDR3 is TGTGCCAGTAGTATCCAGGCAGGCCCTAACTATGGCTACACCTTC.

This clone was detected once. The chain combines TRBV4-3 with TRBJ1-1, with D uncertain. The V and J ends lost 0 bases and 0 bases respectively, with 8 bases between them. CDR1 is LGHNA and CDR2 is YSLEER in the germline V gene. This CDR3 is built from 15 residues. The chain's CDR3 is CASSQDRAVNTEAFF. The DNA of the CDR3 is TGCGCCAGCAGCCAAGATCGGGCAGTGAACACTGAAGCTTTCTTT.

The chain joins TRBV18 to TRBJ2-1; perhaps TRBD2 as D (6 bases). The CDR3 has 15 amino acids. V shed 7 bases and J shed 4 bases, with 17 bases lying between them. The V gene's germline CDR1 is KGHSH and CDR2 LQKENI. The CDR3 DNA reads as TGTGCCAGCTGGGGGGAAGCGGCCGGTTACAATGAGCAGTTCTTC. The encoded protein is CASWGEAAGYNEQFF.

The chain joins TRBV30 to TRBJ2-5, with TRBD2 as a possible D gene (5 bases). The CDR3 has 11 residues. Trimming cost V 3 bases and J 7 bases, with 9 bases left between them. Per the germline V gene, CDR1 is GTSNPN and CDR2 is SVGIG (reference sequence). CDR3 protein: CAWRAEGTQYF. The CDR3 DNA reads TGTGCCTGGAGGGCAGAGGGGACCCAGTACTTC.

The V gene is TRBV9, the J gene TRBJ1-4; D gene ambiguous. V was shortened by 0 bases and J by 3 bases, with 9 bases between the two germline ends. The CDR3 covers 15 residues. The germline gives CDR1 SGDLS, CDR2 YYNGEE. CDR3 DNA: TGTGCCAGCAGCGTAGGAGGGAACGCTAATGAAAAACTGTTTTTT. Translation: CASSVGGNANEKLFF.

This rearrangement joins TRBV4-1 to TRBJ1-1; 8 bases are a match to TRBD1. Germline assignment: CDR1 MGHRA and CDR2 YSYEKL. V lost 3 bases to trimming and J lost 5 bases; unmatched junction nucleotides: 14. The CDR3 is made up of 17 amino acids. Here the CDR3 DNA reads TGCGCCAGCAGCCAGGTCCGGTCTCCCAGGGGGCTGACTGAAGCTTTCTTT. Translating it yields CASSQVRSPRGLTEAFF.